This T cell receptor (beta chain) derives from a study of blood T cell repertoires in COVID-19. Original processing notes: Amplification of reference gene primers provided the estimated nucleated cell counts. Produced via immunoSEQ multiplex PCR; TCRdb's table is partial and in-frame only. V, J and clone size are those of that table, while D and trimming were read from the DNA. Of roughly 250,000 clones detected, 90% appear once; the ten largest clones hold roughly 3.3%. The material sequenced was peripheral blood. This clonotype was sampled from a woman in her 40s with acute or convalescent COVID-19.

The CDR3: CASSEVEGAQPQHF. The CDR3 nucleotides read TGTGCCAGCAGTGAGGTTGAGGGAGCGCAGCCCCAGCATTTT. The J gene is TRBJ1-5, the V gene TRBV6-4, with D unresolved. The germline V and J ends were trimmed by 3 bases and 7 bases, with 13 bases remaining between them. This CDR3 has 14 residues. Looked up from germline, CDR1 is MRHNA and CDR2 is SNTAGT.